This T cell receptor (beta chain) was obtained from a study of cytomegalovirus exposure and HLA in healthy donors. In the study overall: A preliminary data release comprised tens of millions of unique TCRs obtained from HLA-typed donors.

Per germline, CDR1 MNHEY and CDR2 SVGAGI. Trimming shortened V by 0 bases and J by 0 bases, and 8 bases separated the two germline ends. This CDR3 region has 15 residues. A multiplex PCR was run with 60 Vbeta primers and 13 Jbeta primers. Sequencing used immunoSEQ multiplex PCR; TCRdb keeps in-frame clones, though not all of them. Among 170,000 or so clones listed, approximately 80% were seen once. This TCR derives from a woman aged 45-65 years in good health and CMV-seronegative. The chain carries TRBV6-5 and TRBJ1-1; no definite D call. Sequenced input: PBMCs. DNA of the CDR3: TGTGCCAGCAGTTACTCGCGGTTTATGAACACTGAAGCTTTCTTT. Translation: CASSYSRFMNTEAFF.